This T cell receptor beta chain was obtained from a study of identical twins. Study-wide points: Less excess twin sharing appeared in beta out-of-frame sequences.

Points on this clonotype: Its specificity is not known.

TCRdb analysed the 5' RACE reads with MiXCR anew, one entry per CDR3 protein. The data show 750,000 to 950,000 distinct CDR3 sequences, with around 12% seen just once and around 1.5% held by the top ten. Another study also made use of these data, one on yellow fever vaccine responses in identical twins.

The source is a young woman in good health. The source material was PBMCs.

This chain's CDR3 is CASSNREAAFF. The CDR3 DNA reads as TGTGCCAGCAGCAACAGGGAGGCGGCTTTCTTT. The chain joins TRBV27 to TRBJ1-1; maybe TRBD1 (6 bases). CDR3 size: 11 residues. V lost 6 bases, J lost 11 bases, and 13 bases lay in between. Germline V lookup: CDR1 MNHEY, CDR2 SMNVEV (reference sequence).